This T cell receptor (beta chain) was retrieved from a study of CD8 T cells in ankylosing spondylitis. This clonotype came up a few times. Its antigen is unidentified. General study results and limits: Clones that were linked to disease were CD8+ and were relatively rare in peripheral blood. Made up of eight or nine highly homologous variants, a TCR beta motif appeared characteristic of ankylosing spondylitis blood.

CDR3 size: 15 residues. Germline V gives CDR1 MNHNS, CDR2 SASEGT. The V and J ends lost 2 bases and 12 bases, in that order; junction bases with no gene match: 14. Quantitative 5'-RACE with molecular barcodes was used to make the TCR beta libraries. MiXCR, run by TCRdb on the 5' RACE reads, gives a single entry per CDR3 protein. The sample includes 300,000 to 400,000 distinct CDR3 sequences, approximately 14% seen only once; the top ten take roughly 0.99%. This receptor was obtained from a male donor with ankylosing spondylitis or in good health (not recorded which). J is TRBJ2-5 and V is TRBV6-1; 8 positions agree with TRBD2. Sequenced material: blood, either unsorted or a sorted T cell fraction (not recorded which). The CDR3 DNA reads TGTGCCAGCAGTGAAATTAGCGGGGCTAGTCGGGCGAAGTACTTC. This translates into CASSEISGASRAKYF.